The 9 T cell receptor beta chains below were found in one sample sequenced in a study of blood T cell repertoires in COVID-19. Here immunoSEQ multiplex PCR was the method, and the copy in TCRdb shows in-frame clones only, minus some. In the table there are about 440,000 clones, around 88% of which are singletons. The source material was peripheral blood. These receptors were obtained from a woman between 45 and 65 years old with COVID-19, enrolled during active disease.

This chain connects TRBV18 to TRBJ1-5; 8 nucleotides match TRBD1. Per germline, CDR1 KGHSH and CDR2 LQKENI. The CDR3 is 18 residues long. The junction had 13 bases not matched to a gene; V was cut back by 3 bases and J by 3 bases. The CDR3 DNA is TGTGCCAGCTCACCGTTACACAGGGGGGCAGACTCCAATCAGCCCCAGCATTTT. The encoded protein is CASSPLHRGADSNQPQHF.

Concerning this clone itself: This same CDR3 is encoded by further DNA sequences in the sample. The chain's CDR3 is CASSLTGASYNEQFF. CDR3 nucleotides: TGTGCCAGCAGTCTCACGGGAGCATCCTACAATGAGCAGTTCTTC. The chain joins TRBV5-4 to TRBJ2-1, with a possible D match to TRBD2 (6 bases). From germline, CDR1 is SGHNT and CDR2 YYREEE (reference sequence). The CDR3 is 15 residues long. Trimming removed 5 bases at V and 1 base at J, with 13 bases between.

The CDR3 coding sequence is TGTGCCAGTAGGTCCCAGGCAGGGGGGAATGAGCAGTTCTTC. Translating gives CASRSQAGGNEQFF. This chain connects TRBV19 to TRBJ2-1, with D possibly TRBD1 on 7 matching bases. The germline gives CDR1 LNHDA, CDR2 SQIVND (reference sequence). V was pared by 6 bases and J by 7 bases, with 16 bases between. The CDR3 runs 14 residues.

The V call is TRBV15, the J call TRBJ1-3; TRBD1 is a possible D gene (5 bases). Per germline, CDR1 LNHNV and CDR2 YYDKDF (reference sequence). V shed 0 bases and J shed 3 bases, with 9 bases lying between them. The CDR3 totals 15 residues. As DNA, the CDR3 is TGTGCCACCAGCAGAGATCGGCAGGGTGGAAACACCATATATTTT. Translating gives CATSRDRQGGNTIYF.

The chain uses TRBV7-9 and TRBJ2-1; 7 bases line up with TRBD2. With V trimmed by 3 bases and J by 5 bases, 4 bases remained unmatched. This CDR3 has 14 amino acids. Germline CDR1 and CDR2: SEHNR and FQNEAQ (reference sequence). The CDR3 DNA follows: TGTGCCAGCAGCTTCGAGCGGGGAGACAATGAGCAGTTCTTC. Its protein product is CASSFERGDNEQFF. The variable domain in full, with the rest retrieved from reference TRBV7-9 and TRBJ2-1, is DTGVSQNPRHKITKRGQNVTFRCDPISEHNRLYWYRQTLGQGPEFLTYFQNEAQLEKSRLLSDRFSAERPKGSFSTLEIQRTEQGDSAMYLCASSFERGDNEQFFGPGTRLTVL.

The CDR3 region is CAPADRTYEQYF. As DNA, the CDR3 is TGCGCCCCTGCGGACAGAACCTACGAGCAGTACTTC. This chain uses TRBV23-1 with TRBJ2-7; the D gene is possibly TRBD1 (6 bases). TRBV23-1 is an open reading frame whose function is uncertain. V was trimmed by 11 bases and J by 2 bases, leaving 13 bases between them. The CDR3 length is 12 residues.

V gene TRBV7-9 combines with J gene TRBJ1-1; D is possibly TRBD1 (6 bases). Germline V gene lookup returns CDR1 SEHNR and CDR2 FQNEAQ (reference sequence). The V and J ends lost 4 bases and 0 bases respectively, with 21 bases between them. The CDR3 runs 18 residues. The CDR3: CASSSPPGHPNMNTEAFF. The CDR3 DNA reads TGTGCCAGCAGCTCACCCCCGGGACACCCTAACATGAACACTGAAGCTTTCTTT. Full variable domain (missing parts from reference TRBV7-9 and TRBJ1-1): DTGVSQNPRHKITKRGQNVTFRCDPISEHNRLYWYRQTLGQGPEFLTYFQNEAQLEKSRLLSDRFSAERPKGSFSTLEIQRTEQGDSAMYLCASSSPPGHPNMNTEAFFGQGTRLTVV.

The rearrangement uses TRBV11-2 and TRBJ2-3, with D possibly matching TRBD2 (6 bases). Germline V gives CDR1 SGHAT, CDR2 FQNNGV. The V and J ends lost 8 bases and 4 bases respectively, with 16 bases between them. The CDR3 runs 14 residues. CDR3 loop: CASLGTPPADTQYF. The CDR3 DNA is TGTGCCAGCCTCGGGACTCCCCCGGCAGATACGCAGTATTTT.

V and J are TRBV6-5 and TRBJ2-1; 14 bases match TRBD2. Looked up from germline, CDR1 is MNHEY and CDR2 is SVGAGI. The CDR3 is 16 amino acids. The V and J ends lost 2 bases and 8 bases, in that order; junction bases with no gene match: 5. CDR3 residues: CASSYAGTSGGDEQFF. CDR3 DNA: TGTGCCAGCAGTTACGCCGGGACTAGCGGGGGAGATGAGCAGTTCTTC.